This paragraph reports one T cell receptor (beta chain). TCRdb keeps only in-frame clones here, not all; method: immunoSEQ multiplex PCR. The profile shows under 60,000 clones, 90% to 95% of them singletons. The length of the CDR3 is 16 residues. After removal of 3 bases from V and 7 bases from J, the junction contained 14 bases not matched to a gene. Germline values: CDR1 SGHNT, CDR2 YYREEE (reference sequence). The record originates from a study of blood T cell repertoires in COVID-19. The sequenced material came from peripheral blood. This sequence was found in a man aged 50-59 years with acute or convalescent COVID-19. This rearrangement joins TRBV5-4 to TRBJ1-1; 8 positions agree with TRBD1. The CDR3 reads CASSWKPVNGQGEAFF. CDR3 nucleotides: TGTGCCAGCAGCTGGAAGCCTGTTAATGGACAGGGTGAAGCTTTCTTT.